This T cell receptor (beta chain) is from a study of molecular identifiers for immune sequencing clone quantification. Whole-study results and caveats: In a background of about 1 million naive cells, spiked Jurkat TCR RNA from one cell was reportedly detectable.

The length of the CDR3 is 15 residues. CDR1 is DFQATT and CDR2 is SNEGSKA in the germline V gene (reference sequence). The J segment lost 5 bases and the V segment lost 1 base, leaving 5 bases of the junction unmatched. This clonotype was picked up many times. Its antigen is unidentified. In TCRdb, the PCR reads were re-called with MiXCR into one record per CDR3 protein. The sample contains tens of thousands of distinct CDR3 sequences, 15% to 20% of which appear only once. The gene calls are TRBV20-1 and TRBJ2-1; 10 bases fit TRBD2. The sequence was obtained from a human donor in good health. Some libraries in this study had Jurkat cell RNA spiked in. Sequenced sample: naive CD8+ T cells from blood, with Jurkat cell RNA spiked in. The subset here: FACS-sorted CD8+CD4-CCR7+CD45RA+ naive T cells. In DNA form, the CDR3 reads TGCAGTGCTAGAGCAGCGGGAGGGCCGCACAATGAGCAGTTCTTC. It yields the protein CSARAAGGPHNEQFF.